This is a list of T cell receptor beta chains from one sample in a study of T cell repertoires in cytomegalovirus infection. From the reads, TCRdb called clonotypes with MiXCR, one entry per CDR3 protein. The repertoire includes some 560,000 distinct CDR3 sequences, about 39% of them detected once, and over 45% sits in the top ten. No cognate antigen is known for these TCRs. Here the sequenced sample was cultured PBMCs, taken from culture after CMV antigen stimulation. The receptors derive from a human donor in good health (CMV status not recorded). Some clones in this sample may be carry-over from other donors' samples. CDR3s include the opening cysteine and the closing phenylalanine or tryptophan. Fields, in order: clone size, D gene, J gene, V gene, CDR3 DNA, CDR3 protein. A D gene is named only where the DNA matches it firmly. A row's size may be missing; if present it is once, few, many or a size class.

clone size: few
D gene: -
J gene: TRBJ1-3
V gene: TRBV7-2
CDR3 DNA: TGTGCCAGCAGCTCCTCTCCAGGGGCTGGAAACACCATATATTTT
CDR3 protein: CASSSSPGAGNTIYF

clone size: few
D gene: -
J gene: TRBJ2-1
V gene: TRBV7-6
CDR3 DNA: TGTGCCAGCAGCTACGACGTGCTCTACAATGAGCAGTTCTTC
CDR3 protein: CASSYDVLYNEQFF

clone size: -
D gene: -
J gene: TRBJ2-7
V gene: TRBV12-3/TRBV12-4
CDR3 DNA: TGTGCCAGCCGGGCCCACTACGAGCAGTACTTC
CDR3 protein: CASRAHYEQYF

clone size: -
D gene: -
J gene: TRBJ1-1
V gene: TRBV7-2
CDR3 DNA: TGTGCCAGCAGCCCATATACAGGATCCAGTCTCGAAGCTTTCTTT
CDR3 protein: CASSPYTGSSLEAFF

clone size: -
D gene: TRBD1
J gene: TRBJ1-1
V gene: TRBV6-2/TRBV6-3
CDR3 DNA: TGTGCCAGCACCCCACCGGGACAGGGGTTTACTGAAGCTTTCTTT
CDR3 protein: CASTPPGQGFTEAFF

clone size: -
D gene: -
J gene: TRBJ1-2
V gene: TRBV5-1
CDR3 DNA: TGCGCCAGCAGCCAGTCTCAGGGAAACTATGGCTACACCTTC
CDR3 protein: CASSQSQGNYGYTF

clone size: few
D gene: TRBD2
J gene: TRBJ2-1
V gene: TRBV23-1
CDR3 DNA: TGCGCCAGCAGTCAATCGGGACTAGCGGGGGACTCCTACAATGAGCAGTTCTTC
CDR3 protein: CASSQSGLAGDSYNEQFF

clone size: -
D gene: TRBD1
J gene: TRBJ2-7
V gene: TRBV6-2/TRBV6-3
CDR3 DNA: TGTGCCAGCACCTCCGGGACAGGGGATCTCGAGCAGTACTTC
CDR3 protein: CASTSGTGDLEQYF

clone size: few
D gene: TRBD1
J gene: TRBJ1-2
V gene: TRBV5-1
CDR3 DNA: TGCGCCAGCAGCTTGGATAAGATGACAGGGCTTTTTGGCTACACCTTC
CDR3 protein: CASSLDKMTGLFGYTF

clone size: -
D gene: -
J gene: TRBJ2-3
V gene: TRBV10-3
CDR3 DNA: TGTGCCATCAGTGAAAGGGACTTATCAGGCACAGATACGCAGTATTTT
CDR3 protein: CAISERDLSGTDTQYF

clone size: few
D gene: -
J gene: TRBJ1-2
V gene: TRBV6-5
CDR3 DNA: TGTGCCAGCAGTTTTGGATCACAGGAATTCTATGGCTACACCTTC
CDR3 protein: CASSFGSQEFYGYTF

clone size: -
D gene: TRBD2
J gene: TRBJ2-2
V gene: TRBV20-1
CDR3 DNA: TGCAGTGCTAGAGCGACTAGCGGGGGGGCGGGCACCGGGGAGCTGTTTTTT
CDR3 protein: CSARATSGGAGTGELFF

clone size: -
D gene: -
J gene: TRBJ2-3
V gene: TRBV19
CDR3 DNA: TGTGCCAGTACCAATCTGGAGAGCGGCGGAGATACGCAGTATTTT
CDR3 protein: CASTNLESGGDTQYF

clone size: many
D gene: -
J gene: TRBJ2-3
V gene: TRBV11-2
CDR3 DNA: TGTGCCAGCAGCCCGTGGGGAGAAGGGCGAGATACGCAGTATTTT
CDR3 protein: CASSPWGEGRDTQYF

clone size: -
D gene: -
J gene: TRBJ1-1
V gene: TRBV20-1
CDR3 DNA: TGCAGTGCTACCCCCGCGACGGCTGAAGCTTTCTTT
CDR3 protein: CSATPATAEAFF

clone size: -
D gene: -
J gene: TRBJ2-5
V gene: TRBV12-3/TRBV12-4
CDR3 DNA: TGTGCCAGCAGTGCGGTCGACTTGGGAGAGACCCAGTACTTC
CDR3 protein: CASSAVDLGETQYF

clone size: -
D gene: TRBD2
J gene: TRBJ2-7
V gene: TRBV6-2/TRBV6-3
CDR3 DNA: TGTGCCAGCAGTTACCCCCGTAGCGGGAGTATATCCTACGAGCAGTACTTC
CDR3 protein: CASSYPRSGSISYEQYF

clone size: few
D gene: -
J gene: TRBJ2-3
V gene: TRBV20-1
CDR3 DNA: TGCAGTTGCCTAAACCACAGGGATAGCACAGATACGCAGTATTTT
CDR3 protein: CSCLNHRDSTDTQYF

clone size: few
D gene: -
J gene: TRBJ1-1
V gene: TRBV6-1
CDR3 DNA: TGTGCCAGCAGTGAACAAGAGGGCGGCACTGAAGCTTTCTTT
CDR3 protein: CASSEQEGGTEAFF

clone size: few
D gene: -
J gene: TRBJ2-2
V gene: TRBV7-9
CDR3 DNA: TGTGCCAGCAGCTTATTGGATACCGGGGAGCTGTTTTTT
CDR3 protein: CASSLLDTGELFF

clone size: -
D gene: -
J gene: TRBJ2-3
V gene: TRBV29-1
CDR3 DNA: TGCAGCGTACGACGGGCAGGTAGCACAGATACGCAGTATTTT
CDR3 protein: CSVRRAGSTDTQYF

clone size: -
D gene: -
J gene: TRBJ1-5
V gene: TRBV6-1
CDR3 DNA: TGTGCCAGCAACCTGGGCGGAGATCAGCCCCAGCATTTT
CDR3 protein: CASNLGGDQPQHF

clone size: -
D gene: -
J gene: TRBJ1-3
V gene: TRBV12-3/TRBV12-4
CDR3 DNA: TGTGCCAGCAGTTTGCGACAGCTCTCTGGAAACACCATATATTTT
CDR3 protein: CASSLRQLSGNTIYF

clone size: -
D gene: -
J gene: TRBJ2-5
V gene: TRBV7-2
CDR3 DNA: TGTGCCAGCAGCCCAACAACGGGGGCCGGGGAGACCCAGTACTTC
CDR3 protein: CASSPTTGAGETQYF

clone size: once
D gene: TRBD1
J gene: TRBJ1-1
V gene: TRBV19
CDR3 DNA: TGTGCCAGTAGCTTTGACAGGGTTAACACTGAAGCTTTCTTT
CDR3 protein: CASSFDRVNTEAFF